The 28 T cell receptor beta chains presented below share a single source sample, sequenced in a study of T cell clonotyping in hematopoietic cell transplantation. Measured with immunoSEQ multiplex PCR; TCRdb has only the in-frame clones, and not every one. The data hold nearly 9,000 clones, with over 85% observed a single time. The sample consisted of PBMCs, taken 100 days after allogeneic stem cell transplant. These receptors all stem from a male patient aged 45-60 years who had an allogeneic stem cell transplant from a related donor, so T cells may come from the graft donor. Some clones in this sample may be carry-over from other donors' samples.

This sequence joins TRBV27 and TRBJ1-1; D possibly corresponds to TRBD1 (6 bases). CDR3 size: 16 residues. The V end lost 2 bases, the J end lost 0 bases, and 13 bases lay between the germline ends. CDR1 and CDR2 from the germline V gene are MNHEY and SMNVEV (reference sequence). The DNA of the CDR3 is TGTGCCAGCAGTTTAATAGGGGGAGGGATGAACACTGAAGCTTTCTTT. It specifies CASSLIGGGMNTEAFF.

The J gene is TRBJ1-5, the V gene TRBV19; D gene ambiguous. CDR1 is LNHDA, CDR2 SQIVND, per germline (reference sequence). The V gene lost 1 base and the J gene lost 6 bases, with 4 bases spanning the gap. The CDR3 is 12 amino acids. The chain's CDR3 is CASSIGIQPQHF. The CDR3, as DNA: TGTGCCAGTAGTATAGGGATTCAGCCCCAGCATTTT. The variable domain in full, with the rest retrieved from reference TRBV19 and TRBJ1-5, is DGGITQSPKYLFRKEGQNVTLSCEQNLNHDAMYWYRQDPGQGLRLIYYSQIVNDFQKGDIAEGYSVSREKKESFPLTVTSAQKNPTAFYLCASSIGIQPQHFGDGTRLSIL.

The chain links TRBV25-1 to TRBJ1-2; possibly TRBD1 for D (6 bases). This CDR3 has 16 amino acids. V lost 6 bases and J lost 2, with 19 bases in between. CDR1 is MGHDK and CDR2 is SYGVNS in the germline V gene. CDR3 nucleotide sequence: TGTGCCAGCAGCCCCTGGGGGGCAGGGAGGAACTATGGCTACACCTTC. It is translated as CASSPWGAGRNYGYTF.

In nucleotides, the CDR3 is TGTGCCAGCAGCCCGACCAACCAAGAGACCCAGTACTTC. As protein: CASSPTNQETQYF. The chain has TRBV5-8 and TRBJ2-5; no clear D gene. V lost 4 bases, J lost 0 bases, and 7 bases lay in between. The CDR3 sequence is 13 residues long. CDR1 SGHTS and CDR2 YDEGEE come from the germline V gene.

This clone occurred once. This chain links TRBV6-5 with TRBJ1-2; maybe TRBD1 (5 bases). The V and J ends lost 0 bases and 4 bases respectively, with 9 bases between them. This CDR3 is built from 14 residues. Germline lookup yields CDR1 MNHEY and CDR2 SVGAGI. The CDR3 DNA sequence: TGTGCCAGCAGTTACTCCTCGGACACCTATGGCTACACCTTC. It yields the protein CASSYSSDTYGYTF.

There are a few counts of this clone. The chain carries TRBV11-1 and TRBJ2-7, with 8 bases that match TRBD1. The V segment lost 4 bases and the J segment 0 bases; nucleotides outside the gene matches: 5. The CDR3 has 15 amino acids. Germline V CDR1 and CDR2: SGHAT, FQDESV (reference sequence). CDR3 residues: CASSWGGTGSYEQYF. In DNA, the CDR3 is TGTGCCAGCAGCTGGGGCGGGACAGGCTCCTACGAGCAGTACTTC.

This sequence joins TRBV7-9 and TRBJ2-7, with 7 bases fitting TRBD2. V trimming: 5 bases; J trimming: 4 bases; junction bases outside the gene matches: 8. CDR1 is SEHNR and CDR2 is FQNEAQ in the germline V gene (reference sequence). This CDR3 comprises 14 residues. CDR3 sequence: CASSPGGGSYEQYF. In DNA, the CDR3 is TGTGCCAGCAGCCCTGGGGGAGGGTCATACGAGCAGTACTTC.

This chain uses TRBV7-6 with TRBJ1-6, with D perhaps TRBD1 (5 bases). Trimming took off 4 bases at V and 14 bases at J, with 24 bases between the two ends. CDR3 length: 16 residues. CDR1 and CDR2 (germline): SGHVS, FNYEAQ. The CDR3 sequence: CASSSLRDPDYRSLHF. CDR3 sequence (DNA): TGTGCCAGCAGCTCACTCCGGGACCCGGACTATAGGTCCCTCCACTTT.

This chain links TRBV28 with TRBJ2-7; no definite D call. The CDR3 has 14 residues. Germline V lookup: CDR1 MDHEN, CDR2 SYDVKM. V lost 3 bases and J 5 bases, leaving 14 bases between the germline ends. The CDR3 region is CASSFRRTIDEQYF. CDR3 DNA sequence: TGTGCCAGCAGTTTTAGGCGAACTATTGACGAGCAGTACTTC.

The V gene is TRBV7-2, the J gene TRBJ2-1, with 14 bases identical to TRBD2. The CDR3 is made up of 15 amino acids. The germline CDR1 and CDR2 sequences are SGHTA and FQGNSA. Trimming cost V 0 bases and J 10 bases; bases outside gene matches: 2. In DNA form, the CDR3 reads TGTGCCAGCAGCTTAGCGGGACTAGCGGGGGCGGAGCAGTTCTTC. Translation: CASSLAGLAGAEQFF. Full variable domain (outside the CDR3, taken from reference TRBV7-2 and TRBJ2-1): GAGVSQSPSNKVTEKGKDVELRCDPISGHTALYWYRQSLGQGLEFLIYFQGNSAPDKSGLPSDRFSAERTGGSVSTLTIQRTQQEDSAVYLCASSLAGLAGAEQFFGPGTRLTVL.

This clone was seen a few times. This rearrangement joins TRBV29-1 to TRBJ1-1; possible D gene TRBD1, 5 bases. Germline CDR1 SQVTM, CDR2 ANQGSEA. The CDR3 extends over 10 amino acids. The V gene lost 7 bases and the J gene lost 5 bases, with 8 bases spanning the gap. The CDR3 loop is CSAWGTEAFF. The CDR3 DNA reads as TGCAGCGCTTGGGGGACTGAAGCTTTCTTT.

This chain links TRBV6-5 with TRBJ2-7, with 9 bases aligning to TRBD2. J lost 5 bases, V lost 7 bases, and 9 bases had no gene match. The CDR3 runs 14 residues. Per germline, CDR1 MNHEY and CDR2 SVGAGI. CDR3 amino acids: CASTRAGGPHEQYF. CDR3 DNA sequence: TGTGCCAGCACCCGCGCGGGGGGGCCCCACGAGCAGTACTTC.

The rearrangement links TRBV13 to TRBJ2-3; TRBD2 matches 12 bases. CDR3 length: 16 amino acids. The trim removed 4 bases at V and 2 bases at J, leaving 4 bases unmatched. Germline CDR1 and CDR2: PRHDT and FYEKMQ (reference sequence). The CDR3: CASSSSSGGATDTQYF. For the CDR3, the DNA is TGTGCCAGCAGCTCGTCTAGCGGGGGGGCCACAGATACGCAGTATTTT.

V and J are TRBV2 and TRBJ2-7; possibly TRBD1 or TRBD2 for D (5 bases each). Trimming left V 6 bases short and J 5 bases short, with 17 bases between. The CDR3 has 14 amino acids. Looked up from germline, CDR1 is SNHLY and CDR2 is FYNNEI. In nucleotides, the CDR3 is TGTGCCAGCAGGTATATCGGGACCTTCAACGAGCAGTACTTC. It translates to CASRYIGTFNEQYF. The entire variable domain, with the rest obtained from reference TRBV2 and TRBJ2-7, is as follows: EPEVTQTPSHQVTQMGQEVILRCVPISNHLYFYWYRQILGQKVEFLVSFYNNEISEKSEIFDDQFSVERPDGSNFTLKIRSTKLEDSAMYFCASRYIGTFNEQYFGPGTRLTVT.

The chain joins TRBV7-3 to TRBJ2-1, with D possibly matching TRBD2 (5 bases). Per the germline V gene, CDR1 is SGHTA and CDR2 is FQGTGA. Trimming removed 4 bases at V and 6 bases at J, with 16 bases between. The CDR3 covers 15 residues. The DNA for the CDR3 is TGTGCCAGCAGCTCCCTCGACGGGGATAGCAATGAGCAGTTCTTC. It codes for CASSSLDGDSNEQFF. Using reference TRBV7-3 and TRBJ2-1 for the parts outside the CDR3, the full variable domain is GAGVSQTPSNKVTEKGKYVELRCDPISGHTALYWYRQSLGQGPEFLIYFQGTGAADDSGLPNDRFFAVRPEGSVSTLKIQRTERGDSAVYLCASSSLDGDSNEQFFGPGTRLTVL.

This chain connects TRBV15 to TRBJ2-6; D tentatively fits TRBD1 or TRBD2 (6 bases each). Looked up from germline, CDR1 is LNHNV and CDR2 is YYDKDF (reference sequence). The CDR3 sequence is 18 residues long. Trimming pared 1 base from V and 1 base from J, leaving 14 bases between. DNA of the CDR3: TGTGCCACCAGCAGAGTAATCGGGGGCGGATCTGGGGCCAACGTCCTGACTTTC. It specifies CATSRVIGGGSGANVLTF. Based on the CDR3 plus reference TRBV15 and TRBJ2-6, the full variable domain is DAMVIQNPRYQVTQFGKPVTLSCSQTLNHNVMYWYQQKSSQAPKLLFHYYDKDFNNEADTPDNFQSRRPNTSFCFLDIRSPGLGDTAMYLCATSRVIGGGSGANVLTFGAGSRLTVL.

This rearrangement joins TRBV6-1 to TRBJ1-6; no clear D gene. V gave up 8 bases and J gave up 0 bases, with 8 bases separating them. Germline CDR1 is MNHNS and CDR2 is SASEGT. The CDR3 is 14 residues long. The CDR3 DNA follows: TGTGCCAGCGGTCCAAGCTCCTATAATTCACCCCTCCACTTT. It encodes CASGPSSYNSPLHF.

This chain connects TRBV7-3 to TRBJ2-2; perhaps TRBD2 as D (5 bases). CDR3 length: 15 residues. Per the germline V gene, CDR1 is SGHTA and CDR2 is FQGTGA. V was pared by 6 bases and J by 0 bases, with 11 bases between. The CDR3 protein is CASSPGGPNTGELFF. The CDR3, as DNA: TGTGCCAGCAGTCCGGGCGGGCCGAACACCGGGGAGCTGTTTTTT. The full variable domain, its missing parts supplied by reference TRBV7-3 and TRBJ2-2, is GAGVSQTPSNKVTEKGKYVELRCDPISGHTALYWYRQSLGQGPEFLIYFQGTGAADDSGLPNDRFFAVRPEGSVSTLKIQRTERGDSAVYLCASSPGGPNTGELFFGEGSRLTVL.

The gene calls are TRBV2 and TRBJ2-7; tentative D call: TRBD2 (5 bases). Germline CDR1 reads SNHLY; CDR2 reads FYNNEI. V lost 2 bases and J 4 bases, leaving 15 bases between the germline ends. This CDR3 has 15 amino acids. CDR3 in amino acids: CASSEIGKGRYEQYF. As DNA, the CDR3 is TGTGCCAGCAGTGAAATCGGGAAAGGGAGATACGAGCAGTACTTC.

V usage is TRBV5-6 and J usage is TRBJ1-2; 10 positions match TRBD1. V was clipped by 0 bases and J by 3 bases; unmatched bases: 5. Germline-derived CDR1 and CDR2 are SGHDT and YYEEEE. This CDR3 has 16 residues. CDR3 DNA sequence: TGTGCCAGCAGCTTGGGGGACAGGGGTATTGACTATGGCTACACCTTC. Its protein product is CASSLGDRGIDYGYTF.

This clone was counted only a few times. This rearrangement joins TRBV2 to TRBJ2-1; D possibly corresponds to TRBD2 (6 bases). The CDR3 length is 11 residues. The ends were cut back, 1 base at V and 15 bases at J, with 10 bases in the middle. CDR1 is SNHLY, CDR2 FYNNEI, per germline. In nucleotides, the CDR3 is TGTGCCAGCAGTGAAGGACTAGTTCCGTTCTTC. It yields the protein CASSEGLVPFF.

This clone was picked up one time. The chain employs TRBV28 and TRBJ2-1, with 11 nucleotides matching TRBD2. CDR3 length: 16 amino acids. Unmatched junction bases numbered 10, after V lost 7 bases and J lost 5 bases. Germline V gives CDR1 MDHEN, CDR2 SYDVKM. This CDR3 is CASKKLAGEVDNEQFF. As DNA, the CDR3 is TGTGCCAGCAAGAAACTAGCGGGAGAAGTGGACAATGAGCAGTTCTTC.

The chain is built from TRBV7-8 and TRBJ1-3, with 7 bases fitting TRBD1. V lost 1 base and J lost 0; bases outside the gene matches: 6. Germline-derived CDR1 and CDR2 are SGHVS and FQNEAQ. The CDR3 length is 17 residues. CDR3 in DNA: TGTGCCAGCAGCTTAGGGGGGACAGTGCCCTCTGGAAACACCATATATTTT. It yields the protein CASSLGGTVPSGNTIYF.

This chain uses TRBV28 with TRBJ2-1, with D unclear. The germline V and J ends were trimmed by 7 bases and 4 bases, with 8 bases remaining between them. This CDR3 region has 12 residues. CDR1 is MDHEN and CDR2 is SYDVKM in the germline V gene. CDR3: CASTLDYNEQFF. DNA for the CDR3: TGTGCCAGCACCTTGGATTACAATGAGCAGTTCTTC.

This chain links TRBV7-3 with TRBJ2-1; D unclear. The CDR3 extends over 13 amino acids. CDR1 and CDR2 (germline): SGHTA, FQGTGA. The ends were cut back, 0 bases at V and 8 bases at J, with 8 bases in the middle. The CDR3 here is CASSLTSVDEQFF. The CDR3 DNA sequence: TGTGCCAGCAGCTTAACGTCGGTTGATGAGCAGTTCTTC.

J is TRBJ1-2 and V is TRBV6-6, with D perhaps TRBD1 (5 bases). CDR1 and CDR2 from the germline V gene are MNHNY and SVGAGI (reference sequence). This CDR3 has 11 amino acids. Trimming cost V 5 bases and J 7 bases, with 8 bases left between them. The CDR3 is CASSPGGGYTF. The CDR3 nucleotides read TGTGCCAGCAGTCCCGGGGGTGGCTACACCTTC.

This clone was recorded once. The CDR3 here is CASSLAGGVSNEQFF. Written as DNA, the CDR3 is TGTGCCAGCAGCTTAGCGGGGGGGGTCTCGAATGAGCAGTTCTTC. This sequence joins TRBV11-3 and TRBJ2-1; 8 bases map to TRBD2. V lost 1 base and J lost 7; bases outside the gene matches: 6. CDR3 length: 15 residues. CDR1 is SGHNT, CDR2 YENEEA, per germline.

The chain uses TRBV28 and TRBJ1-2; D perhaps matches TRBD1 (6 bases). Germline-derived CDR1 and CDR2 are MDHEN and SYDVKM. The CDR3 loop spans 17 amino acids. Trimming took off 5 bases at V and 5 bases at J, with 24 bases between the two ends. CDR3 protein: CASSAPRQGRLLYGYTF. The DNA for the CDR3 is TGTGCCAGCAGTGCCCCTCGGCAGGGGCGCCTTTTGTATGGCTACACCTTC.